This T cell receptor beta chain was identified in a study of neoadjuvant nivolumab and ipilimumab in lung cancer. Study outcomes and limitations: Pretherapy blood TCR richness correlated positively with resected tumor richness.

This table comes from immunoSEQ multiplex PCR, and its TCRdb copy is limited to in-frame clones, with some not included. Of 20,000 to 25,000 clones listed, about four fifths were seen once; the top ten hold under 25%. As to this clone: The antigen is unknown.

Germline V gene sequence: CDR1 MGHDK, CDR2 SYGVNS. Between the trimmed V and J ends, which lost 4 bases and 8 bases, there was a span of 17 bases. This CDR3 spans 14 amino acids. This receptor was identified in an adult with non-small cell lung cancer. This chain links TRBV25-1 with TRBJ1-2; D gene uncertain. The input for sequencing was peripheral blood, taken before neoadjuvant nivolumab, alone or with ipilimumab. CDR3 protein: CASSGARIVGGYTF. CDR3 bases: TGTGCCAGCAGTGGGGCCCGGATAGTAGGAGGCTACACCTTC.